The next 3 T cell receptor beta chains were all read from a single sample in a study of a mutant IDH1 vaccine in newly diagnosed glioma. The antigens of these receptors remain unknown. Time point indicated: week 5, during vaccination. It was 300 ug of mutant IDH1 20-mer peptide that made up each vaccine dose, given with topical imiquimod. Assay: immunoSEQ multiplex PCR; the TCRdb copy retains only in-frame clones and omits some. The repertoire holds 45,000 to 70,000 clones, 80% to 85% seen once, with around 3.4% in the top ten. This material consisted of PBMCs, taken from a glioma patient whose treatment included an IDH1 peptide vaccine. These receptors originate from a man under 40 with glioma.

The gene calls are TRBV5-1 and TRBJ2-2, with a tentative D call TRBD1 (5 bases). With 4 bases removed from V and 0 bases from J, the gap between germline ends came to 13 bases. The CDR3 sequence is 16 residues long. The germline V gene encodes CDR1 SGHRS and CDR2 YFSETQ. The CDR3 DNA reads TGCGCCAGCAGCGCCTCGACAGCCGCGAACACCGGGGAGCTGTTTTTT. It codes for CASSASTAANTGELFF. The full variable domain, in which reference TRBV5-1 and TRBJ2-2 provide the parts outside the CDR3, is KAGVTQTPRYLIKTRGQQVTLSCSPISGHRSVSWYQQTPGQGLQFLFEYFSETQRNKGNFPGRFSGRQFSNSRSEMNVSTLELGDSALYLCASSASTAANTGELFFGEGSRLTVL.

This clone is medium-sized (0.01 to 0.1%) within its sample. The chain combines TRBV25-1 with TRBJ2-3; D could derive from TRBD1 or TRBD2 (6 bases each). The length of the CDR3 is 12 residues. CDR1 MGHDK and CDR2 SYGVNS come from the germline V gene. V lost 6 bases to trimming and J lost 9 bases, with 13 bases between them. CDR3 residues: CASSTIGGTQYF. The CDR3 DNA reads TGTGCCAGCAGCACTATCGGGGGCACGCAGTATTTT.

In nucleotides, the CDR3 is TGTGCCAGCAGCCGTGAACAGGGGAATAATTCACCCCTCCACTTT. Protein product: CASSREQGNNSPLHF. The chain combines TRBV4-2 with TRBJ1-6, with 7 bases that match TRBD1. Germline trimming cut 4 bases from V and 5 bases from J; bases unmatched to any gene: 5. CDR1 is LGHNA, CDR2 YNFKEQ, per germline. This CDR3 has 15 amino acids.